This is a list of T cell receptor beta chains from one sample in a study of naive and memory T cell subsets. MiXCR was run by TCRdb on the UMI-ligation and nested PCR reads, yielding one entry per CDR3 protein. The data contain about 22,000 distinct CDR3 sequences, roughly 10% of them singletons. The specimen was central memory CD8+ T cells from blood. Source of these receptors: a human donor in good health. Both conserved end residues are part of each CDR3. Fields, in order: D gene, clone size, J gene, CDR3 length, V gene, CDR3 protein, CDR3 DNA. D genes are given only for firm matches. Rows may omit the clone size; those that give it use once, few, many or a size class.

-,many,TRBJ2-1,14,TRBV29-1,CSVHLIGSQNEQFF,TGCAGCGTTCATTTGATCGGGTCACAAAATGAGCAGTTCTTC
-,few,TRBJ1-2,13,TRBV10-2,CASSAGQLYGYTF,TGCGCCAGCAGTGCCGGACAGCTCTATGGCTACACCTTC
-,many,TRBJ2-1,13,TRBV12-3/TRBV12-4,CASRDLQYNEQFF,TGTGCCAGCCGGGACCTACAGTACAATGAGCAGTTCTTC
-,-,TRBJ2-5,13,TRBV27,CASSWGAQETQYF,TGTGCCAGCAGCTGGGGGGCCCAAGAGACCCAGTACTTC
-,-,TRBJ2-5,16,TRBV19,CASSNPPSDALETQYF,TGTGCCAGTAGTAACCCCCCCTCTGACGCGTTAGAGACCCAGTACTTC
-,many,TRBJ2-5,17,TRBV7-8,CASSLGYSRDAQETQYF,TGTGCCAGCAGCTTAGGTTACTCCCGGGACGCCCAAGAGACCCAGTACTTC
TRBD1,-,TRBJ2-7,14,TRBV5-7,CASSPGTVSYEQYF,TGTGCCAGCAGCCCCGGGACAGTCTCCTACGAGCAGTACTTC
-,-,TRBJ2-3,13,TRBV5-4,CASSFDSRGTQYF,TGTGCCAGCAGCTTTGACAGCCGAGGTACGCAGTATTTT
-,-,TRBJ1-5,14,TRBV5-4,CASSYREGNQPQHF,TGTGCCAGCAGCTACAGGGAGGGCAATCAGCCCCAGCATTTT
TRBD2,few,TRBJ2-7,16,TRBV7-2,CASSSLTLAGGYEQYF,TGTGCCAGCAGCTCCTTAACCCTAGCGGGAGGATACGAGCAGTACTTC
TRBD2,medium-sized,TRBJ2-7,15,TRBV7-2,CASSLSGGGSYEQYF,TGTGCCAGCAGCTTATCAGGCGGGGGCTCCTACGAGCAGTACTTC
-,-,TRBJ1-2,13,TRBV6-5,CASSYSEIYGYTF,TGTGCCAGCAGTTACTCCGAGATCTATGGCTACACCTTC
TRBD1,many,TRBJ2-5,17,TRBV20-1,CSARHQHPDRVRETQYF,TGCAGTGCTAGACATCAACATCCGGACAGGGTCCGAGAGACCCAGTACTTC